This T cell receptor (beta chain) was captured by sequencing in a study of blood T cell repertoires in COVID-19. Looking at the study overall: PBMCs, B-cell-depleted T cells, or T cells were the source of the cDNA or gDNA that made up the material.

Authors' data handling: Reference gene primer amplification yielded estimated nucleated cell counts. Produced via immunoSEQ multiplex PCR; TCRdb's table is partial and in-frame only. The DNA was the basis for D and trimming; V, J and clone size are from that table. The sample gives about 400,000 clones, roughly 91% of which show up once; 1.5% to 2% is in the top ten. The age range of participants was about 18 to 100 years, with residence in under 30 US areas. Before being deemed recovered, Cohort 3 donors had two negative PCRs, clearance, or symptom resolution. CDR3 length: 18 residues. Per the germline V gene, CDR1 is SGDLS and CDR2 is YYNGEE. With 4 bases removed from V and 0 bases from J, the gap between germline ends came to 19 bases.

This TCR derives from a woman aged 25 to 39 who had recovered from COVID-19. This chain joins TRBV9 and TRBJ1-4; tentatively, D is TRBD1 (6 bases). The sequencing input was PBMCs or T cells enriched from blood (not recorded which). CDR3 residues: CASSPGTTTPPTNEKLFF. CDR3 nucleotides: TGTGCCAGCAGCCCCGGGACAACCACCCCCCCAACTAATGAAAAACTGTTTTTT.